Below, 22 T cell receptor beta chains from the same sample are listed, as sequenced in a study of CD8+CD57+ T cells in acquired aplastic anemia. It was genomic DNA that served as the template for profiling TCR beta VDJ and CDR3. TCRdb passed the reads through MiXCR, listing each CDR3 protein once. The data show around 140,000 distinct CDR3 sequences, approximately 41% seen once. Sequencing input: sorted CD4+, CD8+, or CD8+CD57+ T cells (not recorded which) from PBMCs. The origin of the receptors is a human donor in good health, serving as a control.

The chain links TRBV24-1 to TRBJ2-1, with TRBD2 identical over 11 bases. J was trimmed by 4 bases and V by 3 bases; bases with no gene match: 4. Germline lookup yields CDR1 KGHDR and CDR2 SFDVKD. The CDR3 runs to 16 residues. Here the CDR3 DNA reads TGTGCCACCAGTGATGTTAGCGGGGGGGGATACAATGAGCAGTTCTTC. Protein: CATSDVSGGGYNEQFF.

A remark on this clonotype: This could be a read error, since a much larger clone is one nucleotide away. The rearrangement links TRBV5-1 to TRBJ2-1, with a possible D match to TRBD2 (5 bases). V was shortened by 5 bases and J by 10 bases, with 22 bases between the two germline ends. This CDR3 region has 15 residues. Germline V CDR1 and CDR2: SGHRS, YFSETQ. CDR3 sequence (DNA): TGCGCCAGCAGTTTTTCCGGGCCGGGGATATACGAGCAGTTCTTC. Its protein product is CASSFSGPGIYEQFF.

The sample holds one count of this clonotype. A much bigger clone sits one base away, suggesting this may be a read error. J is TRBJ2-7 and V is TRBV11-3; D assignment may be TRBD1 or TRBD2 (5 bases each). Germline V gene data show CDR1 as SGHNT and CDR2 as YENEEA. There are 13 residues in the CDR3. CDR3 residues: CASGFLGAYEQYF. Here the CDR3 DNA reads TGTGCCAGCGGCTTCTTGGGGGCCTACGAGCAGTACTTC.

The chain joins TRBV24-1 to TRBJ2-3, with D unresolved. The CDR3 runs to 13 residues. V lost 2 bases to trimming and J lost 5 bases, with 7 bases between them. Germline-derived CDR1 and CDR2 are KGHDR and SFDVKD. CDR3 coding DNA: TGTGCCACCAGTGATTGGAGAGGAGATACGCAGTATTTT. Its translation is CATSDWRGDTQYF.

This clonotype was observed many times. This rearrangement joins TRBV2 to TRBJ1-5, with D maybe TRBD1 (6 bases). The CDR3 has 15 amino acids. Germline CDR1 and CDR2: SNHLY and FYNNEI. V was pared by 1 base and J by 0 bases, with 7 bases between. The CDR3, as DNA: TGTGCCAGCAGTGAAGACAGGGTTAGCAATCAGCCCCAGCATTTT. Translated: CASSEDRVSNQPQHF.

The chain uses TRBV7-6 and TRBJ1-2, with 8 bases matching TRBD1. CDR3 size: 16 residues. The V and J ends lost 2 bases and 8 bases, in that order; junction bases with no gene match: 13. In germline, CDR1 is SGHVS, CDR2 FNYEAQ. The CDR3 loop reads CASSLRDRGFGDGYTF. DNA for the CDR3: TGTGCCAGCAGCTTACGTGACAGGGGCTTTGGTGACGGCTACACCTTC.

The chain recombines TRBV2 with TRBJ2-1; D not resolved. The germline V gene encodes CDR1 SNHLY and CDR2 FYNNEI. Trimming shortened V by 7 bases and J by 1 base, and 5 bases separated the two germline ends. CDR3 length: 12 amino acids. This CDR3 reads CASMSSYNEQFF. In nucleotides, the CDR3 is TGTGCCAGCATGAGTTCCTACAATGAGCAGTTCTTC.

This sequence joins TRBV20-1 and TRBJ2-7; D unresolved. V lost 0 bases and J 0 bases, leaving 6 bases between the germline ends. This CDR3 comprises 13 residues. Germline assignment: CDR1 DFQATT and CDR2 SNEGSKA (reference sequence). This chain's CDR3 is CSARDSRSYEQYF. CDR3 sequence (DNA): TGCAGTGCTAGAGACTCTCGCTCCTACGAGCAGTACTTC.

This chain uses TRBV7-9 with TRBJ2-1, with a tentative D call TRBD2 (6 bases). V shed 1 base and J shed 12 bases, with 10 bases lying between them. Germline V lookup: CDR1 SEHNR, CDR2 FQNEAQ (reference sequence). The CDR3 is 12 amino acids. The CDR3 DNA reads as TGTGCCAGCAGCTTAGGGCCCGGGGGGCAGTTCTTC. This translates into CASSLGPGGQFF. Using reference TRBV7-9 and TRBJ2-1 for the parts outside the CDR3, the full variable domain is DTGVSQNPRHKITKRGQNVTFRCDPISEHNRLYWYRQTLGQGPEFLTYFQNEAQLEKSRLLSDRFSAERPKGSFSTLEIQRTEQGDSAMYLCASSLGPGGQFFGPGTRLTVL.

To note about this clonotype: Possible read error: a much larger clone is one base away. V gene TRBV4-2 combines with J gene TRBJ2-7; 9 nucleotides align to TRBD1. Germline assignment: CDR1 LGHNA and CDR2 YNFKEQ. The CDR3 has 17 residues. The CDR3, as DNA: TGTGCCAACAGCCAAGCCCCCACAGGGGGCTGGACCTACGAGCAGTACTTC. Translating it yields CANSQAPTGGWTYEQYF.

Remarks on this clonotype: This clone may be a read error of a much larger clone one base away. The chain links TRBV20-1 to TRBJ1-1; D is ambiguous. The CDR3 is 16 amino acids. From germline, CDR1 is DFQATT and CDR2 SNEGSKA (reference sequence). The CDR3 DNA sequence: TGCAGTGCTAGACCCCGCTCAGTGAATTGGAACACTGAAGCTTCCTTT. The encoded protein is CSARPRSVNWNTEASF.

This clonotype turned up a few times. The V and J genes are TRBV7-2 and TRBJ1-4; a weak D match, TRBD1 (6 bases). CDR1 and CDR2 from the germline V gene are SGHTA and FQGNSA. The CDR3 consists of 16 residues. V was trimmed by 2 bases and J by 2 bases, leaving 12 bases between them. The CDR3 loop is CASSLSGGLTNEKLFF. CDR3 sequence (DNA): TGTGCCAGCAGCTTATCGGGGGGGCTGACTAATGAAAAACTGTTTTTT.

The chain's CDR3 is CASSPLRAYEQYF. For the CDR3, the DNA is TGTGCCAGCAGCCCGCTTCGGGCCTACGAGCAGTACTTC. The chain joins TRBV7-2 to TRBJ2-7; D is uncertain. The CDR3 covers 13 residues. Trimming left V 5 bases short and J 2 bases short, with 10 bases between. The V gene's germline CDR1 is SGHTA and CDR2 FQGNSA. Combining the CDR3 with reference TRBV7-2 and TRBJ2-7 gives the whole variable domain GAGVSQSPSNKVTEKGKDVELRCDPISGHTALYWYRQSLGQGLEFLIYFQGNSAPDKSGLPSDRFSAERTGGSVSTLTIQRTQQEDSAVYLCASSPLRAYEQYFGPGTRLTVT.

The chain combines TRBV19 with TRBJ2-7; the D call may be TRBD1 or TRBD2 (5 bases each). The CDR3 extends over 14 amino acids. V lost 11 bases to trimming and J lost 3 bases, with 20 bases between them. Germline CDR1 is LNHDA and CDR2 is SQIVND (reference sequence). CDR3 amino acids: CACTPALGGYEQYF. As DNA, the CDR3 is TGTGCCTGTACGCCTGCGCTTGGGGGCTACGAGCAGTACTTC.

The chain couples TRBV29-1 to TRBJ1-1; no definite D call. Deletions cut 6 bases from V and 2 bases from J, with 13 bases between. The CDR3 runs to 13 residues. Germline CDR1 SQVTM, CDR2 ANQGSEA. CDR3 sequence (DNA): TGCAGCGTGTCGACCCTCGCAAACACTGAAGCTTTCTTT. Translation gives CSVSTLANTEAFF. Full variable domain (missing parts from reference TRBV29-1 and TRBJ1-1): SAVISQKPSRDICQRGTSLTIQCQVDSQVTMMFWYRQQPGQSLTLIATANQGSEATYESGFVIDKFPISRPNLTFSTLTVSNMSPEDSSIYLCSVSTLANTEAFFGQGTRLTVV.

The genes are TRBV15 and TRBJ2-7; 9 bases align to TRBD1. CDR1 is LNHNV and CDR2 is YYDKDF in the germline V gene (reference sequence). The V gene end was trimmed by 5 bases and the J gene end by 5 bases; junction bases not matched to a gene: 10. This CDR3 has 15 amino acids. CDR3 nucleotide sequence: TGTGCCACCAGCCGAACGACAGGGGGGTATAACGAGCAGTACTTC. Amino acids: CATSRTTGGYNEQYF.

This clonotype was counted many times. V usage is TRBV12-3 or TRBV12-4 and J usage is TRBJ2-3; 8 bases map to TRBD2. Unmatched junction bases numbered 3, after V lost 2 bases and J lost 2 bases. The CDR3 totals 15 residues. CDR3 amino acids: CASSLLAGYTDTQYF. The CDR3 DNA is TGTGCCAGCAGTTTATTAGCGGGGTACACAGATACGCAGTATTTT.

Ten or more counts support this clonotype. This sequence joins TRBV24-1 and TRBJ2-5, with a possible D match to TRBD1 (6 bases). The ends were cut back, 5 bases at V and 4 bases at J, with 13 bases in the middle. The CDR3 is 14 amino acids. Germline CDR1 and CDR2: KGHDR and SFDVKD. This CDR3 is CATSVSGAGETQYF. Here the CDR3 DNA reads TGTGCCACCAGTGTTTCAGGGGCAGGAGAGACCCAGTACTTC.

This clonotype was recorded many times. The V and J genes are TRBV12-3 or TRBV12-4 and TRBJ1-5; 9 bases map to TRBD1. CDR3 length: 14 residues. Germline trimming cut 5 bases from V and 6 bases from J; bases unmatched to any gene: 5. This CDR3 reads CASSTGGSRQPQHF. DNA of the CDR3: TGTGCCAGCAGTACAGGGGGCTCACGTCAGCCCCAGCATTTT.

The rearrangement uses TRBV3-1 and TRBJ2-3, with a possible D match to TRBD2 (5 bases). The germline V gene has CDR1 LGHDT and CDR2 YNNKEL (reference sequence). Trimming removed 1 base at V and 6 bases at J, with 14 bases between. This CDR3 has 15 residues. The CDR3 protein is CASSQGTLGKDTQYF. CDR3 coding DNA: TGTGCCAGCAGCCAAGGGACTCTGGGTAAGGATACGCAGTATTTT.

This clonotype was detected ten times or more. The chain links TRBV6-1 to TRBJ2-5; 8 bases align to TRBD2. Germline V CDR1 and CDR2: MNHNS, SASEGT. The junction had 12 bases not matched to a gene; V was cut back by 7 bases and J by 5 bases. The CDR3 runs 15 residues. The CDR3: CASTTLSGSVETQYF. DNA for the CDR3: TGTGCCAGCACCACACTGAGCGGGAGTGTTGAGACCCAGTACTTC.

For this clonotype: At one boundary the junction diverges from the germline segment, which might be a read error. J is TRBJ2-2 and V is TRBV5-1, with unresolved D. Germline CDR1 SGHRS, CDR2 YFSETQ. This CDR3 has 15 residues. CDR3 bases: TGCGCCTGCAGCTTGACCGAAGGCTTTACCGGGGAGCTGTTTTTT. Translating gives CACSLTEGFTGELFF.